These 16 T cell receptor beta chains were sequenced from one sample in a study of blood T cell repertoires in COVID-19. The table came from immunoSEQ multiplex PCR; TCRdb's copy has only in-frame clones and leaves some out. The sample has roughly 53,000 clones, more than 75% seen once. The sample was peripheral blood. These receptors were collected from an elderly woman with COVID-19, enrolled during active disease.

The chain links TRBV28 to TRBJ1-6; weak D call: TRBD1 (5 bases). CDR1 MDHEN and CDR2 SYDVKM come from the germline V gene. V gave up 6 bases and J gave up 4 bases, with 16 bases separating them. The CDR3 has 16 amino acids. As DNA, the CDR3 is TGTGCCAGCAGACTTGGGGGGACGCGGTATAATTCACCCCTCCACTTT. It encodes CASRLGGTRYNSPLHF.

The chain carries TRBV3-1 (or the pseudogene TRBV3-2) and TRBJ1-1, with D unresolved. The CDR3 sequence is 14 residues long. Germline V gene data show CDR1 as LGHDT and CDR2 as YNNKEL (reference sequence). V was trimmed by 4 bases and J by 0 bases, leaving 9 bases between them. CDR3 in DNA: TGTGCCAGCAGCCGTGAGGTTGTGAACACTGAAGCTTTCTTT. As protein: CASSREVVNTEAFF.

This clone was seen a single time. This chain uses TRBV11-2 with TRBJ1-5; maybe TRBD1 (5 bases). Germline lookup yields CDR1 SGHAT and CDR2 FQNNGV. This CDR3 comprises 16 residues. The V gene lost 5 bases and the J gene lost 0 bases, with 14 bases spanning the gap. CDR3 nucleotide sequence: TGTGCCAGCAGCCGAGGTAGGGGCGATAGCAATCAGCCCCAGCATTTT. Translation: CASSRGRGDSNQPQHF.

This chain joins TRBV7-3 and TRBJ2-2; D gene ambiguous. The CDR3 extends over 14 amino acids. The V gene's germline CDR1 is SGHTA and CDR2 FQGTGA. Trimming stripped 5 bases from V and 2 bases from J, with 9 bases between. CDR3 bases: TGTGCCAGCAGCCCCACAGCAAACACCGGGGAGCTGTTTTTT. Translation: CASSPTANTGELFF.

The chain combines TRBV28 with TRBJ1-4; no definite D call. The V and J ends lost 7 bases and 8 bases respectively, with 14 bases between them. The CDR3 has 13 residues. Germline lookup yields CDR1 MDHEN and CDR2 SYDVKM. The chain's CDR3 is CASTSGPVEKLFF. The CDR3, as DNA: TGTGCCAGCACGTCAGGTCCGGTGGAAAAACTGTTTTTT. Full variable domain (missing parts from reference TRBV28 and TRBJ1-4): DVKVTQSSRYLVKRTGEKVFLECVQDMDHENMFWYRQDPGLGLRLIYFSYDVKMKEKGDIPEGYSVSREKKERFSLILESASTNQTSMYLCASTSGPVEKLFFGSGTQLSVL.

The chain employs TRBV7-3 and TRBJ1-1, with a tentative D call TRBD1 (5 bases). Germline V lookup: CDR1 SGHTA, CDR2 FQGTGA. The CDR3 totals 15 residues. The V end was cut by 5 bases, the J end by 0 bases, with 13 bases between. CDR3 loop: CASSPGRGMNTEAFF. CDR3 nucleotides: TGTGCCAGCAGCCCAGGGCGGGGAATGAACACTGAAGCTTTCTTT.

This chain joins TRBV19 and TRBJ1-2; possibly TRBD1 for D (6 bases). CDR3 length: 12 amino acids. The V and J ends lost 7 bases and 8 bases respectively, with 14 bases between them. The germline V gene encodes CDR1 LNHDA and CDR2 SQIVND (reference sequence). The CDR3 is CASTDRRGGYTF. CDR3 coding DNA: TGTGCCAGTACGGACAGAAGGGGAGGCTACACCTTC.

The V call is TRBV7-8, the J call TRBJ2-3; 9 bases are shared with TRBD2. With V trimmed by 4 bases and J by 3 bases, 11 bases remained unmatched. The CDR3 is made up of 17 amino acids. Germline V lookup: CDR1 SGHVS, CDR2 FQNEAQ. The CDR3 here is CASSSSGRNLLTDTQYF. CDR3 sequence (DNA): TGTGCCAGCAGCTCCAGCGGGAGGAATCTTTTGACAGATACGCAGTATTTT.

CDR3 loop: CASKSGGASLYEQYF. CDR3 nucleotide sequence: TGCGCCAGCAAAAGCGGGGGGGCCTCTTTGTACGAGCAGTACTTC. The chain recombines TRBV5-1 with TRBJ2-7, with 10 bases lining up with TRBD2. The length of the CDR3 is 15 residues. Germline V gene lookup returns CDR1 SGHRS and CDR2 YFSETQ. The J segment lost 4 bases and the V segment lost 6 bases, leaving 10 bases of the junction unmatched.

V is TRBV28 and J is TRBJ2-1, with TRBD1 matching over 9 bases. The CDR3 length is 16 residues. J gave up 1 base and V 6 bases, and 7 bases lay outside the gene matches. Germline assignment: CDR1 MDHEN and CDR2 SYDVKM. The CDR3 sequence: CASRRGQGRSYNEQFF. The DNA for the CDR3 is TGTGCCAGCAGGAGGGGACAGGGCCGGTCCTACAATGAGCAGTTCTTC. The whole variable domain, filled in from reference TRBV28 and TRBJ2-1, reads DVKVTQSSRYLVKRTGEKVFLECVQDMDHENMFWYRQDPGLGLRLIYFSYDVKMKEKGDIPEGYSVSREKKERFSLILESASTNQTSMYLCASRRGQGRSYNEQFFGPGTRLTVL.

This clone was picked up one time. V is TRBV12-5 and J is TRBJ2-4, with D maybe TRBD2 (5 bases). Germline V lookup: CDR1 LGHNT, CDR2 FRNRAP. V lost 0 bases to trimming and J lost 2 bases, with 17 bases between them. The CDR3 has 18 amino acids. In nucleotides, the CDR3 is TGTGCTAGTGGTTTGGTATATGAGGGATATCGACCCAAAAACATTCAGTACTTC. It codes for CASGLVYEGYRPKNIQYF.

The CDR3 region has the DNA TGTGCCAGCACACCAGAAAGCGGGGGGTTAATGGGTGAGCAGTTCTTC. Its protein is CASTPESGGLMGEQFF. The V and J genes are TRBV2 and TRBJ2-1, with 9 positions matching TRBD2. There are 16 residues in the CDR3. With V trimmed by 7 bases and J by 9 bases, 16 bases remained unmatched. CDR1 SNHLY and CDR2 FYNNEI come from the germline V gene.

The V and J genes are TRBV3-1 (or the pseudogene TRBV3-2) and TRBJ1-2; D perhaps matches TRBD1 (6 bases). The CDR3 length is 17 residues. The V end lost 4 bases, the J end lost 5 bases, and 23 bases lay between the germline ends. CDR1 is LGHDT, CDR2 YNNKEL, per germline (reference sequence). CDR3 sequence: CASSPNRQARRYYGYTF. The DNA for the CDR3 is TGTGCCAGCAGCCCGAATCGACAGGCCCGAAGATATTATGGCTACACCTTC.

The chain recombines TRBV5-5 with TRBJ1-6; D might be TRBD1 (5 bases). Germline assignment: CDR1 SGHKS and CDR2 YYEKEE (reference sequence). With 4 bases removed from V and 10 bases from J, the gap between germline ends came to 21 bases. The CDR3 is made up of 16 amino acids. The CDR3 loop is CASSPGTFWAGSPLHF. The CDR3 DNA follows: TGTGCCAGCAGCCCAGGGACCTTCTGGGCGGGATCACCCCTCCACTTT.

The CDR3 is CASSLVSPRLAGNNEQFF. CDR3 in DNA: TGTGCCAGCAGCTTAGTATCCCCCCGGCTAGCGGGTAACAATGAGCAGTTCTTC. V is TRBV7-2 and J is TRBJ2-1; 8 bases are shared with TRBD2. J lost 5 bases, V lost 1 base, and 13 bases had no gene match. CDR1 is SGHTA and CDR2 is FQGNSA in the germline V gene. The CDR3 is 18 residues long. The full variable domain, in which reference TRBV7-2 and TRBJ2-1 provide the parts outside the CDR3, is GAGVSQSPSNKVTEKGKDVELRCDPISGHTALYWYRQSLGQGLEFLIYFQGNSAPDKSGLPSDRFSAERTGGSVSTLTIQRTQQEDSAVYLCASSLVSPRLAGNNEQFFGPGTRLTVL.

V and J are TRBV5-4 and TRBJ2-7; D gene unclear. There are 15 residues in the CDR3. Germline values: CDR1 SGHNT, CDR2 YYREEE (reference sequence). Trimming took 3 bases from V and 2 from J, leaving 15 bases between them. The CDR3 region is CASSSLGYEPYEQYF. As DNA, the CDR3 is TGTGCCAGCAGCTCCCTCGGGTACGAGCCCTACGAGCAGTACTTC.